One sample yielded the 32 T cell receptor beta chains listed below, sequenced in a study of technical replicates of blood from a handful of donors. Profiled with immunoSEQ multiplex PCR; TCRdb holds only in-frame clones, not every one. The data hold approximately 50,000 clones, with 94% observed a single time. Sequenced sample: T cells isolated from PBMCs. The receptors were gathered from a human donor in good health.

This chain connects TRBV29-1 to TRBJ1-2; D might be TRBD1 (6 bases). The CDR3 runs 13 residues. CDR1 and CDR2 (germline): SQVTM, ANQGSEA. The germline V and J ends were trimmed by 7 bases and 4 bases, with 16 bases remaining between them. The CDR3 bases are TGCAGCGGGCAGACAGGAGTCGCCTATGGCTACACCTTC. Residues: CSGQTGVAYGYTF.

V and J are TRBV29-1 and TRBJ2-1; TRBD2 agrees at 7 bases. The germline V gene encodes CDR1 SQVTM and CDR2 ANQGSEA. Trimming cost V 7 bases and J 2 bases; bases outside gene matches: 14. The CDR3 spans 16 residues. The CDR3 DNA reads as TGCAGCGGCACCGGGGCGGGAGAGAAAACCTACAATGAGCAGTTCTTC. Translation gives CSGTGAGEKTYNEQFF.

V is TRBV29-1 and J is TRBJ1-5; 8 bases align to TRBD1. The CDR3 totals 19 residues. Per germline, CDR1 SQVTM and CDR2 ANQGSEA. The V gene end was trimmed by 3 bases and the J gene end by 2 bases; junction bases not matched to a gene: 18. CDR3 sequence: CSVDHWARTQGACNQPQHF. The CDR3 nucleotides are TGCAGCGTTGACCACTGGGCTAGGACGCAGGGGGCTTGCAATCAGCCCCAGCATTTT.

V usage is TRBV28 and J usage is TRBJ1-4; no reliable D call. Germline V gene sequence: CDR1 MDHEN, CDR2 SYDVKM. This CDR3 is built from 14 residues. V lost 7 bases and J 7 bases, leaving 16 bases between the germline ends. CDR3 amino acids: CASKSQSGFEKLFF. CDR3 bases: TGTGCCAGCAAGTCTCAGTCGGGGTTTGAAAAACTGTTTTTT.

The gene calls are TRBV5-1 and TRBJ1-4; TRBD1 matches 7 bases. Trimming took 5 bases from V and 3 from J; bases not matched to a gene: 7. The CDR3 spans 15 residues. Germline loops: CDR1 SGHRS, CDR2 YFSETQ. The DNA for the CDR3 is TGCGCCAGCAGGTCAGGGACAGTTGCTAATGAAAAACTGTTTTTT. Amino acids: CASRSGTVANEKLFF. Based on the CDR3 plus reference TRBV5-1 and TRBJ1-4, the full variable domain is KAGVTQTPRYLIKTRGQQVTLSCSPISGHRSVSWYQQTPGQGLQFLFEYFSETQRNKGNFPGRFSGRQFSNSRSEMNVSTLELGDSALYLCASRSGTVANEKLFFGSGTQLSVL.

This clone came up once. This chain uses TRBV7-9 with TRBJ2-2; D is uncertain. The V gene lost 5 bases and the J gene lost 7 bases, with 5 bases spanning the gap. The germline gives CDR1 SEHNR, CDR2 FQNEAQ (reference sequence). The CDR3 is made up of 11 amino acids. The CDR3 DNA sequence: TGTGCCAGCAGCCCCAGCGGGGAGCTGTTTTTT. This encodes CASSPSGELFF.

J is TRBJ1-1 and V is TRBV6-5; D is unresolved. V dropped 2 bases and J dropped 7 bases, with 14 bases sitting between them. The CDR3 length is 14 residues. Germline values: CDR1 MNHEY, CDR2 SVGAGI. CDR3 DNA: TGTGCCAGCAGTTACGGTCGGGAAGTCAGTGAAGCTTTCTTT. Translating gives CASSYGREVSEAFF.

The rearrangement uses TRBV28 and TRBJ2-7; D perhaps matches TRBD1 (6 bases). The CDR3 is made up of 16 amino acids. CDR1 and CDR2 from the germline V gene are MDHEN and SYDVKM. V shed 5 bases and J shed 1 base, with 18 bases lying between them. The CDR3 DNA sequence: TGTGCCAGCAGTGTACAGGGTTTCTGGCGATCCTACGAGCAGTACTTC. Encoded protein: CASSVQGFWRSYEQYF.

The CDR3 region has the DNA TGTGCCAGCACTTGGGGCCTGGACCGTAAATACTCTGGGGCCAACGTCCTGACTTTC. This gives the protein CASTWGLDRKYSGANVLTF. V usage is TRBV9 and J usage is TRBJ2-6, with a tentative D call TRBD1 (5 bases). The length of the CDR3 is 19 residues. Germline CDR1 reads SGDLS; CDR2 reads YYNGEE. V gave up 6 bases and J gave up 0 bases, with 22 bases separating them.

The V and J genes are TRBV10-1 and TRBJ2-1; 10 nucleotides match TRBD1. Trimming cost V 2 bases and J 4 bases; bases outside gene matches: 2. The CDR3 runs to 15 residues. CDR1 is WNHNN and CDR2 is SYGVQD in the germline V gene (reference sequence). CDR3 sequence (DNA): TGCGCCAGCAGTGAGGGACAGGGGGGGTACAATGAGCAGTTCTTC. Its translation: CASSEGQGGYNEQFF.

This sequence joins TRBV29-1 and TRBJ2-3; TRBD1 matches 8 bases. J was trimmed by 2 bases and V by 4 bases; bases with no gene match: 14. There are 17 residues in the CDR3. Germline V gives CDR1 SQVTM, CDR2 ANQGSEA. CDR3 sequence reads: CSVGASFRTGNTDTQYF. The CDR3 DNA is TGCAGCGTTGGGGCGTCATTCAGGACAGGGAACACAGATACGCAGTATTTT.

This chain joins TRBV6-5 and TRBJ2-7; 9 bases align to TRBD1. V was pared by 8 bases and J by 9 bases, with 17 bases of the junction left unmatched. This CDR3 is 15 amino acids long. CDR1 and CDR2 from the germline V gene are MNHEY and SVGAGI. CDR3 protein: CASQTGGSSPLGQYF. The CDR3, as DNA: TGTGCCAGCCAGACAGGGGGGAGTAGTCCTCTGGGGCAGTACTTC.

DNA for the CDR3: TGTGCCAGCCAAAAGGTAGGGAGACAGAACACTGAAGCTTTCTTT. Translation: CASQKVGRQNTEAFF. J is TRBJ1-1 and V is TRBV28; D unresolved. This CDR3 has 15 residues. Trimming removed 8 bases at V and 1 base at J, with 17 bases between. From germline, CDR1 is MDHEN and CDR2 SYDVKM.

The chain uses TRBV5-1 and TRBJ2-7; 10 positions agree with TRBD1. V lost 1 base, J lost 5 bases, and 6 bases stayed unmatched. This CDR3 is built from 15 residues. The germline gives CDR1 SGHRS, CDR2 YFSETQ. The CDR3 bases are TGCGCCAGCAGCTTGATAGGACAGGGGGGAAACGAGCAGTACTTC. Residues: CASSLIGQGGNEQYF. The whole variable domain, remainder taken from reference TRBV5-1 and TRBJ2-7, is KAGVTQTPRYLIKTRGQQVTLSCSPISGHRSVSWYQQTPGQGLQFLFEYFSETQRNKGNFPGRFSGRQFSNSRSEMNVSTLELGDSALYLCASSLIGQGGNEQYFGPGTRLTVT.

Remarks on this clone: Other DNA variants within this sample encode the same CDR3. This chain uses TRBV5-6 with TRBJ2-7; possible D gene TRBD1, 6 bases. Germline values: CDR1 SGHDT, CDR2 YYEEEE. The CDR3 sequence is 13 residues long. V lost 4 bases and J lost 3, with 11 bases in between. The CDR3 reads CASSPTGSYEQYF. As DNA, the CDR3 is TGTGCCAGCAGCCCGACAGGTAGCTACGAGCAGTACTTC.

This chain links TRBV5-1 with TRBJ2-7, with a possible D match to TRBD2 (5 bases). There are 15 residues in the CDR3. V was clipped by 2 bases and J by 2 bases, with 14 bases between them. Germline V gene data show CDR1 as SGHRS and CDR2 as YFSETQ. CDR3 nucleotide sequence: TGCGCCAGCAGCTTTGAGGGATTGGGAACCTACGAGCAGTACTTC. Encoded protein: CASSFEGLGTYEQYF. The whole variable domain, remainder taken from reference TRBV5-1 and TRBJ2-7, is KAGVTQTPRYLIKTRGQQVTLSCSPISGHRSVSWYQQTPGQGLQFLFEYFSETQRNKGNFPGRFSGRQFSNSRSEMNVSTLELGDSALYLCASSFEGLGTYEQYFGPGTRLTVT.

V usage is TRBV6-6 and J usage is TRBJ1-2; D unresolved. Trimming shortened V by 8 bases and J by 5 bases, and 9 bases separated the two germline ends. The length of the CDR3 is 11 residues. Germline V gives CDR1 MNHNY, CDR2 SVGAGI (reference sequence). DNA of the CDR3: TGTGCCAGCCCCGGAGATTATGGCTACACCTTC. It yields the protein CASPGDYGYTF.

This clone was seen a single time. The rearrangement links TRBV10-1 to TRBJ2-1; TRBD2 is a possible D gene (6 bases). Germline loops: CDR1 WNHNN, CDR2 SYGVQD (reference sequence). Trimming shortened V by 3 bases and J by 12 bases, and 18 bases separated the two germline ends. The CDR3 spans 14 residues. The CDR3 coding sequence is TGCGCCAGCAGTGACCGATTAGCGGAGGTGCCGCAGTTCTTC. Translating it yields CASSDRLAEVPQFF.

This clone appeared once. J is TRBJ2-7 and V is TRBV5-1; 7 positions agree with TRBD2. Germline V gives CDR1 SGHRS, CDR2 YFSETQ. This CDR3 spans 15 amino acids. V shed 3 bases, J shed 3 bases, and the junction held 9 bases outside the gene matches. CDR3 sequence: CASSWGGRFDYEQYF. The CDR3 nucleotides are TGCGCCAGCAGCTGGGGGGGGAGGTTTGACTACGAGCAGTACTTC.

The rearrangement uses TRBV5-1 and TRBJ2-2; D is ambiguous. V gave up 4 bases and J gave up 3 bases, with 13 bases separating them. This CDR3 spans 15 amino acids. Germline CDR1 is SGHRS and CDR2 is YFSETQ. CDR3 protein: CASSPARSDTGELFF. In DNA form, the CDR3 reads TGCGCCAGCAGCCCCGCACGGAGCGACACCGGGGAGCTGTTTTTT.

The chain recombines TRBV10-3 with TRBJ2-3, with 9 bases aligning to TRBD2. V was clipped by 0 bases and J by 3 bases; unmatched bases: 7. This CDR3 is built from 17 residues. CDR1 ENHRY and CDR2 SYGVKD come from the germline V gene. CDR3 nucleotide sequence: TGTGCCATCAGTGAGTCGCGGGGTAGCGGGAGAACAGATACGCAGTATTTT. Amino acid sequence: CAISESRGSGRTDTQYF.

The rearrangement links TRBV10-3 to TRBJ2-2; 9 bases agree with TRBD2. The germline V gene has CDR1 ENHRY and CDR2 SYGVKD. This CDR3 is 16 amino acids long. With 6 bases clipped from V and 4 bases from J, the junction kept 9 bases outside the gene matches. CDR3 DNA sequence: TGTGCCATCAGGATTAGCGGGAGTAGTGGCACCGGGGAGCTGTTTTTT. It is translated as CAIRISGSSGTGELFF.

The chain joins TRBV28 to TRBJ2-7; D is uncertain. The V end lost 6 bases, the J end lost 4 bases, and 10 bases lay between the germline ends. CDR1 and CDR2 (germline): MDHEN, SYDVKM. This CDR3 is 12 amino acids long. The CDR3 loop reads CASSPSRYEQYF. Written as DNA, the CDR3 is TGTGCCAGCAGCCCATCGAGGTACGAGCAGTACTTC.

The V gene is TRBV5-1, the J gene TRBJ2-5; D is perhaps TRBD1 (6 bases). The V and J ends lost 4 bases and 5 bases respectively, with 12 bases between them. From germline, CDR1 is SGHRS and CDR2 YFSETQ. The CDR3 covers 13 residues. In DNA, the CDR3 is TGCGCCAGCAGCCCAGGACAGACGGAGACCCAGTACTTC. Encoded protein: CASSPGQTETQYF.

The chain is built from TRBV5-1 and TRBJ2-3, with D possibly TRBD2 on 5 matching bases. V was pared by 6 bases and J by 0 bases, with 8 bases between. The CDR3 is 13 amino acids. The V gene's germline CDR1 is SGHRS and CDR2 YFSETQ. CDR3 nucleotide sequence: TGCGCCAGCAATCGGGGAAGCACAGATACGCAGTATTTT. Protein: CASNRGSTDTQYF.

The chain has TRBV19 and TRBJ1-2; 8 bases agree with TRBD1. Germline V lookup: CDR1 LNHDA, CDR2 SQIVND (reference sequence). The CDR3 runs 13 residues. The J segment lost 2 bases and the V segment lost 6 bases, leaving 2 bases of the junction unmatched. CDR3 loop: CASSRQGNYGYTF. CDR3 in DNA: TGTGCCAGTAGCAGACAGGGGAACTATGGCTACACCTTC.

The chain couples TRBV9 to TRBJ2-1; D not resolved. V was cut by 3 bases and J by 8 bases, with 15 bases left in between. The CDR3 length is 14 residues. Per the germline V gene, CDR1 is SGDLS and CDR2 is YYNGEE. DNA of the CDR3: TGTGCCAGCAGCGCCCGAGTAGTTCCCCATGAGCAGTTCTTC. Translated, it gives CASSARVVPHEQFF. The variable domain in full, with the rest retrieved from reference TRBV9 and TRBJ2-1, is DSGVTQTPKHLITATGQRVTLRCSPRSGDLSVYWYQQSLDQGLQFLIQYYNGEERAKGNILERFSAQQFPDLHSELNLSSLELGDSALYFCASSARVVPHEQFFGPGTRLTVL.

V is TRBV28 and J is TRBJ2-7; D is possibly TRBD1 (7 bases). V dropped 6 bases and J dropped 2 bases, with 14 bases sitting between them. The CDR3 contains 14 residues. Germline lookup yields CDR1 MDHEN and CDR2 SYDVKM. The CDR3 sequence is CASRGGTVPYEQYF. The CDR3 coding sequence is TGTGCCAGCAGAGGGGGGACAGTGCCCTACGAGCAGTACTTC. The whole variable domain, remainder taken from reference TRBV28 and TRBJ2-7, is DVKVTQSSRYLVKRTGEKVFLECVQDMDHENMFWYRQDPGLGLRLIYFSYDVKMKEKGDIPEGYSVSREKKERFSLILESASTNQTSMYLCASRGGTVPYEQYFGPGTRLTVT.

The rearrangement joins TRBV7-2 to TRBJ1-5; possible D gene TRBD1, 5 bases. Trimming took 1 base from V and 9 from J, leaving 10 bases between them. From germline, CDR1 is SGHTA and CDR2 FQGNSA. The CDR3 spans 13 residues. The CDR3 nucleotides are TGTGCCAGCAGCTTAGAAAGGGGAGGGCCCCAGCATTTT. This gives the protein CASSLERGGPQHF.

Concerning this clone itself: The identical CDR3 is also encoded by other nucleotide sequences in the sample. This chain connects TRBV28 to TRBJ1-5, with TRBD1 matching 7 bases. This CDR3 contains 14 residues. Germline V gives CDR1 MDHEN, CDR2 SYDVKM. The junction had 4 bases not matched to a gene; V was cut back by 6 bases and J by 2 bases. CDR3: CASSLGQGNQPQHF. The CDR3 bases are TGTGCCAGCAGCCTAGGACAGGGCAATCAGCCCCAGCATTTT.

The chain has TRBV20-1 and TRBJ1-1; D is unresolved. The germline CDR1 and CDR2 sequences are DFQATT and SNEGSKA (reference sequence). The V end lost 5 bases, the J end lost 3 bases, and 4 bases lay between the germline ends. The CDR3 runs 10 residues. In DNA, the CDR3 is TGCAGTGCTGGCCACACTGAAGCTTTCTTT. Protein: CSAGHTEAFF.

The chain carries TRBV5-1 and TRBJ2-7, with TRBD2 as a possible D gene (6 bases). The CDR3 runs 16 residues. Germline V gives CDR1 SGHRS, CDR2 YFSETQ. V was clipped by 0 bases and J by 6 bases, with 19 bases between them. The CDR3 sequence: CASSLVWGLKNGEQYF. CDR3 nucleotide sequence: TGCGCCAGCAGCTTGGTCTGGGGACTCAAAAACGGCGAGCAGTACTTC.